Reported below is one TCR beta chain. As yet, its antigen is unknown. The sample is drawn from a study of beta chain features in type 1 diabetes. Per germline, CDR1 SGDLS and CDR2 YYNGEE. Trimming removed 0 bases at V and 9 bases at J, with 10 bases between. CDR3 size: 14 residues. General study points: When VDJ junctions were examined, type 1 diabetes patients showed fewer insertions and more deletions. Among patients with Type 1 diabetes, TCRB CDR3s were moderately but significantly shorter in every one of the four CD4+ subsets.

Expressed TCRB transcripts were sequenced, since all the RNA that had been isolated was reverse transcribed. The table came from immunoSEQ multiplex PCR; TCRdb's copy has only in-frame clones and leaves some out. The sample shows under 50,000 clones, approximately 70% of them seen only once. Sequences were obtained from Tregs from blood. The chain is built from TRBV9 and TRBJ1-6; D is perhaps TRBD1 (5 bases). The receptor was derived from a woman aged 18-35 years with type 1 diabetes. CDR3 sequence reads: CASSVGVGGSPLHF. As DNA, the CDR3 is TGTGCCAGCAGCGTAGGTGTCGGGGGTTCACCCCTCCACTTT.